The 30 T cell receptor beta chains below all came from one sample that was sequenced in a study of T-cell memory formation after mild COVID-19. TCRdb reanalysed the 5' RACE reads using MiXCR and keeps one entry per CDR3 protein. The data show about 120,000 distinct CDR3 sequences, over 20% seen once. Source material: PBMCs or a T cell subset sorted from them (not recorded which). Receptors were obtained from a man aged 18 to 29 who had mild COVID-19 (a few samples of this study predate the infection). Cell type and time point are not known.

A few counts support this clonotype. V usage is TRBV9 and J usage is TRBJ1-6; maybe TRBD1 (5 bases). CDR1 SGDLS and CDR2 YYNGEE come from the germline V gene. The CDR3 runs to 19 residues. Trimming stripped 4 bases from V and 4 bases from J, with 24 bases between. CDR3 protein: CASSPHPEVGGNYNSPLHF. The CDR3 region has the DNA TGTGCCAGCAGCCCCCATCCGGAGGTGGGGGGGAATTATAATTCACCCCTCCACTTT.

DNA for the CDR3: TGTGCCAGCAGCTTAATTGGTGGGTTGAACACTGAAGCTTTCTTT. Its translation: CASSLIGGLNTEAFF. The gene calls are TRBV7-9 and TRBJ1-1, with D hard to call. V was clipped by 2 bases and J by 0 bases, with 10 bases between them. Germline CDR1 SEHNR, CDR2 FQNEAQ (reference sequence). This CDR3 has 15 residues.

This chain's CDR3 is CAISVKVFRDANYGYTF. CDR3 coding DNA: TGTGCCATCAGTGTTAAAGTGTTTCGAGACGCTAACTATGGCTACACCTTC. The chain employs TRBV10-3 and TRBJ1-2, with D unclear. Trimming stripped 4 bases from V and 0 bases from J, with 18 bases between. Germline CDR1 and CDR2: ENHRY and SYGVKD. This CDR3 has 17 residues.

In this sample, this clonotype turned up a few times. DNA for the CDR3: TGTGCCAGCATAGGGGGGGGCGCAGATACGCAGTATTTT. Protein sequence: CASIGGGADTQYF. V and J are TRBV6-2 or TRBV6-3 and TRBJ2-3; D is perhaps TRBD2 (7 bases). Trimming removed 7 bases from V and 4 bases from J, with 12 bases in between. The CDR3 runs to 13 residues. Germline loops: CDR1 MNHEY, CDR2 SVGEGT.

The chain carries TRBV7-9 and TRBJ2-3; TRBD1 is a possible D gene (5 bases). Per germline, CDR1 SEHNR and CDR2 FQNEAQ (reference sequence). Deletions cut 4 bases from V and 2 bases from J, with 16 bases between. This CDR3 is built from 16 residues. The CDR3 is CASSSLPPGYTDTQYF. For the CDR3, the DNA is TGTGCCAGCAGCTCCCTCCCTCCAGGGTACACAGATACGCAGTATTTT.

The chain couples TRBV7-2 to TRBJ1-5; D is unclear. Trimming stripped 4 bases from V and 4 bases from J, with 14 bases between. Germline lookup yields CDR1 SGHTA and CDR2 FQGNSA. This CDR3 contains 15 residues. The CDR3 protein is CASSWTRVANQPQHF. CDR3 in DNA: TGTGCCAGCAGCTGGACCCGGGTGGCGAATCAGCCCCAGCATTTT.

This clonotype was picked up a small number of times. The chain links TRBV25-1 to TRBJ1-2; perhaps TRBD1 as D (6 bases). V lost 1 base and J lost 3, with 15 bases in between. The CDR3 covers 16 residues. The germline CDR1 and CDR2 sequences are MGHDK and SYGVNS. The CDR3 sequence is CASSEWRVGGDYGYTF. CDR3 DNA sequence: TGTGCCAGCAGTGAATGGAGGGTTGGGGGCGACTATGGCTACACCTTC.

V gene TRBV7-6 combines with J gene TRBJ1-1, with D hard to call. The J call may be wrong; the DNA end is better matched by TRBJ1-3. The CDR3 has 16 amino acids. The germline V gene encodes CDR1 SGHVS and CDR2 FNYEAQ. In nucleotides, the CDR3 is TGTGCCAGCAGCTTAGCGCATGGGAACCCACGGAACACCATATATTTT. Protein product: CASSLAHGNPRNTIYF.

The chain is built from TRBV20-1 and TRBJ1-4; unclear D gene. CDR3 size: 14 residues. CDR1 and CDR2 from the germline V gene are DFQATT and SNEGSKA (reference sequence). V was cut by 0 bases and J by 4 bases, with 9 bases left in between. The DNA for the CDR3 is TGCAGTGCTAGAGATGTTGAGTTTAATGAAAAACTGTTTTTT. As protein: CSARDVEFNEKLFF.

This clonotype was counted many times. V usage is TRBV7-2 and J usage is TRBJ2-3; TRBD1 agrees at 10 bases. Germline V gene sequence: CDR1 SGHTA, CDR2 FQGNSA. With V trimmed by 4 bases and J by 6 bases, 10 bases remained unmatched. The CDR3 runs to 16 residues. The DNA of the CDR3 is TGTGCCAGCAGCTCTTCCCGGGACAGGGGTCGTGATACGCAGTATTTT. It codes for CASSSSRDRGRDTQYF.

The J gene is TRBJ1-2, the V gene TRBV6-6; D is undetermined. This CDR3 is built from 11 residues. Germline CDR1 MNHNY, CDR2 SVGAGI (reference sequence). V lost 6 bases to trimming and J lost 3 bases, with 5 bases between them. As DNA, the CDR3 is TGTGCCAGCAGGCCCGACTATGGCTACACCTTC. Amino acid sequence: CASRPDYGYTF.

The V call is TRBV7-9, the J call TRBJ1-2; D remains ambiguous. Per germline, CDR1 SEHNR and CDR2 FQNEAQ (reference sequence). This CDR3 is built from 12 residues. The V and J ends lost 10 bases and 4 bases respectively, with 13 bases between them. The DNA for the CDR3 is TGTGCCACCCTCACTTCCCCCTATGGCTACACCTTC. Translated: CATLTSPYGYTF.

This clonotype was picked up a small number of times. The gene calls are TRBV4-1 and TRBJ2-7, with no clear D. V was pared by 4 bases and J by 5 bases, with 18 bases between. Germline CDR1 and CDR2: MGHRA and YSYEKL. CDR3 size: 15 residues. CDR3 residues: CASSPRYTGSNEQYF. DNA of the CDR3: TGCGCCAGCAGCCCCAGGTATACGGGCTCGAACGAGCAGTACTTC.

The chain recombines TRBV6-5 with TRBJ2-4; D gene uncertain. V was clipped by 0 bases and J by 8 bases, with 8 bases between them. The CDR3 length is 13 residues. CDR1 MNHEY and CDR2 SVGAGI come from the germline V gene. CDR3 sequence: CASSYSVGDIQYF. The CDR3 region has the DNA TGTGCCAGCAGTTACTCAGTGGGCGACATTCAGTACTTC.

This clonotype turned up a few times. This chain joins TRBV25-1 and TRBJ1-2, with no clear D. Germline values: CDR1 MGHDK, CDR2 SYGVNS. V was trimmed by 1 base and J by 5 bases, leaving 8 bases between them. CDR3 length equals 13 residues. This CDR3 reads CASSEFSGYGYTF. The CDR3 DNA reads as TGTGCCAGCAGTGAATTTTCAGGATATGGCTACACCTTC.

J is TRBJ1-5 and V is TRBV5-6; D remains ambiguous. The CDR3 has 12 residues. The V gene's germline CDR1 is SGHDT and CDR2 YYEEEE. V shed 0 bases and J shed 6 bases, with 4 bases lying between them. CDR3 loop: CASSLGLQPQHF. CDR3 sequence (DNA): TGTGCCAGCAGCTTGGGACTTCAGCCCCAGCATTTT.

The CDR3 nucleotides are TGTGCCAGTAGTATCTTCGACCGCCATTCGGAAAAACTGTTTTTT. This encodes CASSIFDRHSEKLFF. This sequence joins TRBV19 and TRBJ1-4; D call uncertain. This CDR3 has 15 amino acids. Germline loops: CDR1 LNHDA, CDR2 SQIVND (reference sequence). V was shortened by 3 bases and J by 8 bases, with 16 bases between the two germline ends.

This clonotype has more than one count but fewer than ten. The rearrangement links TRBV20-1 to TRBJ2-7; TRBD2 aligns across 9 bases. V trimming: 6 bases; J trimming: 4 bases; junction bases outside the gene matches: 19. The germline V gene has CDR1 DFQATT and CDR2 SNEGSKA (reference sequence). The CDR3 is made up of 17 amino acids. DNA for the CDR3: TGCAGTGCCACCCCCCCAGCGGGGGGCCTATTCGGGTACGAGCAGTACTTC. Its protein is CSATPPAGGLFGYEQYF.

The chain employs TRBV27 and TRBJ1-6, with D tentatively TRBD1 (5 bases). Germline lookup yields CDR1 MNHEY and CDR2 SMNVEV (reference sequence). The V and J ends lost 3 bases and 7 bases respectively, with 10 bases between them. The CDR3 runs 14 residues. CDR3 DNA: TGTGCCAGCAGTTTGTCAGGGTACAATTCACCCCTCCACTTT. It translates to CASSLSGYNSPLHF.

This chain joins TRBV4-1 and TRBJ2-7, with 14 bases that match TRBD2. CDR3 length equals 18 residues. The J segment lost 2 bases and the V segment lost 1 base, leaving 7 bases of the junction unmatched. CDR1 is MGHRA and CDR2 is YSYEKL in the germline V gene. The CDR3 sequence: CASSQGGTSGGPTYEQYF. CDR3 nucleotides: TGCGCCAGCAGCCAAGGTGGGACTAGCGGGGGTCCGACCTACGAGCAGTACTTC.

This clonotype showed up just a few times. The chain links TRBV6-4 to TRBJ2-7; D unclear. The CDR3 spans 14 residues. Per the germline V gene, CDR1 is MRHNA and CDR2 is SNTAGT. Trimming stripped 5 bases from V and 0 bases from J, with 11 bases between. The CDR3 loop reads CASSQARSSYEQYV. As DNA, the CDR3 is TGTGCCAGCAGTCAAGCTCGATCCTCCTACGAGCAGTACGTC.

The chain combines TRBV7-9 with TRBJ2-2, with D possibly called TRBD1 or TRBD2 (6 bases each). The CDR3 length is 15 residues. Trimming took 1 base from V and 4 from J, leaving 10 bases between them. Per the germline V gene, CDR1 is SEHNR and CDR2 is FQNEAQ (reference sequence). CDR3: CASSLVGGSTGELFF. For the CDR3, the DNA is TGTGCCAGCAGCTTAGTCGGGGGCAGCACCGGGGAGCTGTTTTTT.

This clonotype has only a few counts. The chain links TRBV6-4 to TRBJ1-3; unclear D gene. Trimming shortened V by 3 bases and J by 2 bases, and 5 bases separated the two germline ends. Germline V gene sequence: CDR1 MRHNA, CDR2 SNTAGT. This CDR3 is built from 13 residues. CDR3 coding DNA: TGTGCCAGCAGTGATTTCCCTGGAAACACCATATATTTT. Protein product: CASSDFPGNTIYF.

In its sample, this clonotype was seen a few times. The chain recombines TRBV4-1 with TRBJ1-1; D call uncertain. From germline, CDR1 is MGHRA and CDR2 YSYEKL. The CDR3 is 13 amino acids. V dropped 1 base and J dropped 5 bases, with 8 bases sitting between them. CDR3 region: CASSQGDGTEAFF. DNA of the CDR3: TGCGCCAGCAGCCAAGGGGATGGAACTGAAGCTTTCTTT.

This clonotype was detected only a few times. CDR3 bases: TGTGCCAGCCATTACCGGGCCAGGGCCTACGAGCAGTACGTC. Amino acids: CASHYRARAYEQYV. J is TRBJ2-7 and V is TRBV6-5; D is perhaps TRBD1 (5 bases). Germline V gives CDR1 MNHEY, CDR2 SVGAGI. The germline V and J ends were trimmed by 8 bases and 2 bases, with 16 bases remaining between them. The CDR3 totals 14 residues.

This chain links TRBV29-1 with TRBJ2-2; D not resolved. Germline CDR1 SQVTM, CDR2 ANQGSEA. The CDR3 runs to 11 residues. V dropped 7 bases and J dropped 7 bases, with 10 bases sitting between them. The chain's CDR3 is CSGLVIGELFF. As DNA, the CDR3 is TGCAGCGGCCTCGTTATCGGGGAGCTGTTTTTT.

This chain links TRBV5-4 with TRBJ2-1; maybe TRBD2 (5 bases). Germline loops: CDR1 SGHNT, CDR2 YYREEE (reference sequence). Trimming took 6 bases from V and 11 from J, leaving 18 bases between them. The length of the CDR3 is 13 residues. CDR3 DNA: TGTGCCAGCATGAGGGATAGCCAGTATCAGCAGTTCTTC. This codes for CASMRDSQYQQFF. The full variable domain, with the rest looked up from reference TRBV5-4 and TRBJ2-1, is ETGVTQSPTHLIKTRGQQVTLRCSSQSGHNTVSWYQQALGQGPQFIFQYYREEENGRGNFPPRFSGLQFPNYSSELNVNALELDDSALYLCASMRDSQYQQFFGPGTRLTVL.

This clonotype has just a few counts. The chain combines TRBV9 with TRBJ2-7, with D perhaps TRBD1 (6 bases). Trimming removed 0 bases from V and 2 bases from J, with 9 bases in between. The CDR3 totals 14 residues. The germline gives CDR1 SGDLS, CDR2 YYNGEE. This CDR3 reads CASSVGPGAYEQYF. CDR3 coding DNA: TGTGCCAGCAGCGTAGGGCCAGGGGCCTACGAGCAGTACTTC. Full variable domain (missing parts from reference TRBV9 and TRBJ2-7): DSGVTQTPKHLITATGQRVTLRCSPRSGDLSVYWYQQSLDQGLQFLIQYYNGEERAKGNILERFSAQQFPDLHSELNLSSLELGDSALYFCASSVGPGAYEQYFGPGTRLTVT.

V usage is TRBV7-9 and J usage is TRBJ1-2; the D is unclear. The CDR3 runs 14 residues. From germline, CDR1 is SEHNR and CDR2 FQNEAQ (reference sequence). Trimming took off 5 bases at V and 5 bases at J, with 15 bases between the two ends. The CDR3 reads CASSHTTLWYGYTF. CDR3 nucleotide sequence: TGTGCCAGCAGCCACACTACCTTGTGGTATGGCTACACCTTC.

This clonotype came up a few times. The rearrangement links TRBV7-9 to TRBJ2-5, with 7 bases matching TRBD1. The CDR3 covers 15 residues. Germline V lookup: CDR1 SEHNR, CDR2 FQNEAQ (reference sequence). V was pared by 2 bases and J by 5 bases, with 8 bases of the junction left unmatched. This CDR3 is CASSLWDNRGETQYF. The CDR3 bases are TGTGCCAGCAGCTTATGGGACAACAGGGGTGAGACCCAGTACTTC.